One and the same sample provided the 13 T cell receptor beta chains below, sequenced in a study of tissue T cells after allogeneic stem cell transplantation. Profiled with immunoSEQ multiplex PCR; TCRdb holds only in-frame clones, not every one. The data show 26,000 or so clones, about 90% seen once. This material consisted of blood, taken before transplantation. The receptors were gathered from a male donor older than 55 who later had graft-versus-host disease after an allogeneic stem cell transplant.

The chain combines TRBV5-1 with TRBJ1-4; possibly TRBD1 for D (6 bases). This CDR3 has 16 amino acids. Germline V CDR1 and CDR2: SGHRS, YFSETQ. The V end was cut by 2 bases, the J end by 10 bases, with 21 bases between. In DNA, the CDR3 is TGCGCCAGCAGCTTTTCCTCTGGAGGGGGTCTGGGAAAACTGTTTTTT. This translates into CASSFSSGGGLGKLFF.

The V gene is TRBV18, the J gene TRBJ2-7; TRBD1 matches at 9 bases. CDR1 is KGHSH, CDR2 LQKENI, per germline. The trim removed 3 bases at V and 6 bases at J, leaving 9 bases unmatched. The CDR3 has 15 amino acids. CDR3 sequence: CASSPPGQGSSEQYF. CDR3 DNA sequence: TGTGCCAGCTCACCTCCGGGACAGGGAAGTAGCGAGCAGTACTTC.

J is TRBJ1-3 and V is TRBV2, with 7 bases lining up with TRBD1. With 8 bases clipped from V and 0 bases from J, the junction kept 4 bases outside the gene matches. The CDR3 totals 14 residues. Germline CDR1 SNHLY, CDR2 FYNNEI. CDR3 sequence: CASRDSLSGNTIYF. The CDR3 nucleotides read TGTGCCAGCCGGGACAGCCTCTCTGGAAACACCATATATTTT.

This clone was seen just once. CDR3 loop: CASRDPGAGLETQYF. CDR3 DNA sequence: TGTGCCAGTAGGGATCCGGGGGCTGGGTTAGAGACCCAGTACTTC. The gene calls are TRBV19 and TRBJ2-5; the D gene could be TRBD1 or TRBD2 (6 bases each). This CDR3 contains 15 residues. The V and J ends lost 6 bases and 4 bases respectively, with 18 bases between them. CDR1 is LNHDA, CDR2 SQIVND, per germline (reference sequence).

The rearrangement uses TRBV2 and TRBJ1-2; 7 positions agree with TRBD1. V trimming: 5 bases; J trimming: 8 bases; junction bases outside the gene matches: 5. Germline V gene sequence: CDR1 SNHLY, CDR2 FYNNEI. The CDR3 runs 12 residues. The CDR3 region is CASSWDSNGYTF. CDR3 DNA sequence: TGTGCCAGCAGTTGGGACAGTAACGGCTACACCTTC. The complete variable domain, with remaining parts taken from reference TRBV2 and TRBJ1-2, reads EPEVTQTPSHQVTQMGQEVILRCVPISNHLYFYWYRQILGQKVEFLVSFYNNEISEKSEIFDDQFSVERPDGSNFTLKIRSTKLEDSAMYFCASSWDSNGYTFGSGTRLTVV.

This chain links TRBV6-6 with TRBJ2-7, with 7 nucleotides matching TRBD1. With 5 bases clipped from V and 1 base from J, the junction kept 8 bases outside the gene matches. The CDR3 covers 15 residues. Germline CDR1 reads MNHNY; CDR2 reads SVGAGI (reference sequence). The CDR3 loop is CASSPRQGFSYEQYF. The CDR3 region has the DNA TGTGCCAGCAGTCCTAGACAGGGCTTTTCCTACGAGCAGTACTTC.

The rearrangement uses TRBV30 and TRBJ1-2; the match to TRBD1 covers 9 bases. This CDR3 comprises 14 residues. CDR1 and CDR2 (germline): GTSNPN, SVGIG (reference sequence). V gave up 2 bases and J gave up 8 bases; unmatched junction bases: 9. CDR3 sequence reads: CAWSRPGTGRGYTF. The CDR3 nucleotides are TGTGCCTGGAGTCGCCCCGGGACAGGGAGGGGCTACACCTTC.

The rearrangement joins TRBV18 to TRBJ1-5; D perhaps matches TRBD1 (6 bases). Germline V CDR1 and CDR2: KGHSH, LQKENI. This CDR3 contains 15 residues. V lost 3 bases, J lost 6 bases, and 15 bases lay in between. The CDR3 DNA is TGTGCCAGCTCACCGAGTCAGGGGTCGGGTCAGCCCCAGCATTTT. It is translated as CASSPSQGSGQPQHF.

A note on this clone: An end of the junction differs from the germline gene, which may be a read error. The chain combines TRBV9 with TRBJ1-3; D is ambiguous. Looked up from germline, CDR1 is SGDLS and CDR2 is YYNGEE. The CDR3 length is 15 residues. The CDR3 coding sequence is TGTGCCCGCAGCGCCCGACACGACTCTGGAAACACCATATATTTT. As protein: CARSARHDSGNTIYF.

This clone has just one count. The chain employs TRBV29-1 and TRBJ2-5, with D possibly matching TRBD2 (6 bases). Per germline, CDR1 SQVTM and CDR2 ANQGSEA. Trimming shortened V by 4 bases and J by 3 bases, and 12 bases separated the two germline ends. The CDR3 contains 13 residues. CDR3 sequence: CSVVGGVKETQYF. CDR3 DNA: TGCAGCGTTGTGGGGGGAGTTAAAGAGACCCAGTACTTC.

The chain employs TRBV6-5 and TRBJ2-3; D is possibly TRBD1 or TRBD2 (5 bases each). The CDR3 loop spans 13 amino acids. The V and J ends lost 4 bases and 3 bases respectively, with 8 bases between them. In germline, CDR1 is MNHEY, CDR2 SVGAGI. Here the CDR3 reads CASSFRETDTQYF. The CDR3, as DNA: TGTGCCAGCAGTTTCAGGGAGACAGATACGCAGTATTTT.

V and J are TRBV28 and TRBJ1-2, with TRBD1 matching 8 bases. The trim removed 10 bases at V and 2 bases at J, leaving 6 bases unmatched. This CDR3 has 13 amino acids. Germline lookup yields CDR1 MDHEN and CDR2 SYDVKM. The CDR3 loop is CAIQGGPNYGYTF. The CDR3 DNA follows: TGTGCCATACAGGGGGGGCCGAACTATGGCTACACCTTC.

In this sample, this clone turned up once. This chain uses TRBV5-6 with TRBJ2-7; unclear D gene. This CDR3 region has 11 residues. The ends were cut back, 0 bases at V and 6 bases at J, with 4 bases in the middle. CDR1 is SGHDT, CDR2 YYEEEE, per germline. CDR3 amino acids: CASSLVGEQYF. CDR3 DNA: TGTGCCAGCAGCTTGGTGGGCGAGCAGTACTTC.